This T cell receptor (beta chain) was sequenced during a study of blood T cells in healthy people across ages. The study's findings and limits: The study could not conclusively compare naive and antigen-experienced cells, given its unsorted PBMCs. TCR beta diversity tracked closely with naive T cell percentage.

The use of a sample-barcoded 5' primer and a J-beta primer mix characterized a second PCR of roughly 6 to 11 cycles. TCRdb reprocessed the 5' RACE reads via MiXCR and lists one record per CDR3 protein. Among around 1,700,000 distinct CDR3 sequences listed, under 30% were seen once. For this clonotype: Its cognate antigen is unknown.

Trimming pared 0 bases from V and 6 bases from J, leaving 12 bases between. The CDR3 is made up of 13 amino acids. The germline CDR1 and CDR2 sequences are GTSNPN and SVGIG (reference sequence). This TCR was sampled from a woman aged 30 to 39 in good health. The sequenced sample consisted of blood. This sequence joins TRBV30 and TRBJ2-7; D is uncertain. CDR3 coding DNA: TGTGCCTGGAGTGTAGGCGTCGCTCGCGAGCAGTACTTC. Residues: CAWSVGVAREQYF.